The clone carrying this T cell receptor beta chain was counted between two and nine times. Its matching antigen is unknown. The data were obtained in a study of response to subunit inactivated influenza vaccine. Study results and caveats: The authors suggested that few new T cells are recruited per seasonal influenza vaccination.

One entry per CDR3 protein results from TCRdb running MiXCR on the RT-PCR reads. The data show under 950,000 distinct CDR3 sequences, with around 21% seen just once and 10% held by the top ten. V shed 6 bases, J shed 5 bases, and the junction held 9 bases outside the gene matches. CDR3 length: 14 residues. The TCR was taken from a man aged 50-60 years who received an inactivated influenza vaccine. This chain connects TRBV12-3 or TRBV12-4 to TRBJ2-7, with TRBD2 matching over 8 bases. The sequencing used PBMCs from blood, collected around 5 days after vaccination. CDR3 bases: TGTGCCAGCAGACCGACGGCGGGGGGCCACGAGCAGTACTTC. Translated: CASRPTAGGHEQYF.